The 20 T cell receptor beta chains reported below all come from one sample, sequenced in a study of shared clonotypes between healthy human individuals (TCRdb year 2020). Libraries were built with the immunoSEQ multiplex PCR assay. TCRdb carries this immuneACCESS record with in-frame sequences only. Its versions omit some clonotypes, under half of them owing to an unresolved V gene in the studies checked, with the rest unexplained. For this sample the table gives 1.5 million to 2.5 million clones, of which approximately 94% were detected only once. The ten largest clones take up 1.2% of the sample. CD8 naive samples were obtained by positive selection for CCR7 among CD45RO-negative cells, yielding a CD45RA+CCR7+ population from which TemRA cells were excluded. Sample: naive CD8+ T cells sorted from blood. What the cell subset or site label conveys for this sample: CD45RA+CCR7+. These TCRs come from a man between 18 and 35 years old in good health.

The rearrangement links TRBV4-3 to TRBJ2-7, with D unclear. The CDR3 runs 13 residues. Trimming took off 1 base at V and 6 bases at J, with 10 bases between the two ends. Germline CDR1 is LGHNA and CDR2 is YSLEER. The CDR3 loop is CASSQAPLGEQYF. CDR3 coding DNA: TGCGCCAGCAGCCAAGCCCCCCTTGGCGAGCAGTACTTC.

The gene calls are TRBV9 and TRBJ2-7; TRBD2 matches at 9 bases. The germline V gene has CDR1 SGDLS and CDR2 YYNGEE. The CDR3 has 15 residues. V shed 0 bases, J shed 5 bases, and the junction held 6 bases outside the gene matches. The CDR3 DNA reads TGTGCCAGCAGCGTAGACAGCGGGGGGTTCCACGAGCAGTACTTC. This encodes CASSVDSGGFHEQYF.

This clone showed up just once. V gene TRBV27 combines with J gene TRBJ2-1; no definite D call. Germline CDR1 reads MNHEY; CDR2 reads SMNVEV (reference sequence). With 5 bases removed from V and 9 bases from J, the gap between germline ends came to 14 bases. The CDR3 extends over 13 amino acids. The CDR3 sequence: CASSPTYLAEQFF. DNA of the CDR3: TGTGCCAGCAGTCCAACATATCTGGCTGAGCAGTTCTTC.

This clone was observed once. The sample carries other DNA sequences with the same CDR3. CDR3: CASSYTGSTNEKLFF. The CDR3 nucleotides read TGTGCCAGCAGTTACACCGGGTCAACTAATGAAAAACTGTTTTTT. The chain links TRBV6-5 to TRBJ1-4; the D is unclear. This CDR3 contains 15 residues. The V end lost 2 bases, the J end lost 0 bases, and 7 bases lay between the germline ends. CDR1 MNHEY and CDR2 SVGAGI come from the germline V gene.

This chain joins TRBV19 and TRBJ2-7; TRBD2 might be the D (5 bases). This CDR3 has 13 residues. Trimming shortened V by 0 bases and J by 7 bases, and 10 bases separated the two germline ends. The germline CDR1 and CDR2 sequences are LNHDA and SQIVND (reference sequence). In DNA, the CDR3 is TGTGCCAGTAGTATAGATCTGGAGGAAGAGCAGTACTTC. It specifies CASSIDLEEEQYF.

The V and J genes are TRBV5-4 and TRBJ1-1; D is undetermined. The CDR3 runs 12 residues. Per germline, CDR1 SGHNT and CDR2 YYREEE (reference sequence). The V end lost 3 bases, the J end lost 5 bases, and 8 bases lay between the germline ends. DNA for the CDR3: TGTGCCAGCAGCTACATGGGGACTGAAGCTTTCTTT. This codes for CASSYMGTEAFF.

The V gene is TRBV5-1, the J gene TRBJ2-3, with unresolved D. In germline, CDR1 is SGHRS, CDR2 YFSETQ. Deletions cut 0 bases from V and 6 bases from J, with 11 bases between. This CDR3 is built from 14 residues. Here the CDR3 reads CASSLELSGDTQYF. The CDR3 DNA reads TGCGCCAGCAGCTTGGAATTGTCCGGGGATACGCAGTATTTT.

The genes are TRBV7-6 and TRBJ1-5, with TRBD1 as a possible D gene (6 bases). Germline CDR1 is SGHVS and CDR2 is FNYEAQ. V lost 1 base and J lost 4, with 8 bases in between. The length of the CDR3 is 14 residues. The CDR3 DNA follows: TGTGCCAGCAGCTTAGAGGGGGGGAATCAGCCCCAGCATTTT. It is translated as CASSLEGGNQPQHF.

The genes are TRBV5-4 and TRBJ2-5, with D uncertain. Trimming removed 6 bases from V and 4 bases from J, with 10 bases in between. This CDR3 is built from 12 residues. Germline V lookup: CDR1 SGHNT, CDR2 YYREEE (reference sequence). CDR3 amino acids: CASTLPGETQYF. The CDR3 DNA reads TGTGCCAGCACCCTCCCCGGAGAGACCCAGTACTTC.

With regard to this clone: The same CDR3 is also encoded by other DNA sequences in this sample. The J gene is TRBJ2-7, the V gene TRBV11-2, with D possibly TRBD2 on 5 matching bases. Trimming removed 6 bases at V and 2 bases at J, with 14 bases between. The CDR3 is 14 residues long. Germline CDR1 reads SGHAT; CDR2 reads FQNNGV. The CDR3 loop reads CASSLAPGTYEQYF. DNA for the CDR3: TGTGCCAGCAGTCTAGCCCCGGGTACCTACGAGCAGTACTTC.

The chain has TRBV7-8 and TRBJ2-7; weak D call: TRBD1 (6 bases). V was trimmed by 5 bases and J by 1 base, leaving 15 bases between them. CDR3 length equals 15 residues. Germline loops: CDR1 SGHVS, CDR2 FQNEAQ. The CDR3 nucleotides read TGTGCCAGCAGCGCAGGGGTTTCTGGATCCTACGAGCAGTACTTC. It translates to CASSAGVSGSYEQYF.

Details on this clone: In the same sample, other DNA sequences code for this CDR3. The gene calls are TRBV6-5 and TRBJ2-1; 7 bases align to TRBD2. In germline, CDR1 is MNHEY, CDR2 SVGAGI. V lost 6 bases and J lost 0; bases outside the gene matches: 5. CDR3 size: 15 residues. In DNA, the CDR3 is TGTGCCAGCAGCTTAGCGGGCAGCTCCTACAATGAGCAGTTCTTC. It specifies CASSLAGSSYNEQFF.

The chain couples TRBV7-2 to TRBJ2-1; D is possibly TRBD2 (6 bases). V lost 0 bases and J lost 6, with 15 bases in between. Germline loops: CDR1 SGHTA, CDR2 FQGNSA. The CDR3 loop spans 16 amino acids. The DNA of the CDR3 is TGTGCCAGCAGCTTAGCGGTTGGGGGACTTGGCAATGAGCAGTTCTTC. This encodes CASSLAVGGLGNEQFF.

The V and J genes are TRBV30 and TRBJ1-1, with a tentative D call TRBD1 (6 bases). V was clipped by 4 bases and J by 0 bases, with 15 bases between them. Germline CDR1 GTSNPN, CDR2 SVGIG (reference sequence). The length of the CDR3 is 15 residues. CDR3 loop: CAWTTGANMNTEAFF. CDR3 DNA sequence: TGTGCCTGGACGACGGGGGCGAACATGAACACTGAAGCTTTCTTT.

The V call is TRBV27, the J call TRBJ2-1; TRBD2 is a possible D gene (5 bases). This CDR3 is built from 15 residues. From germline, CDR1 is MNHEY and CDR2 SMNVEV (reference sequence). V was clipped by 6 bases and J by 8 bases, with 20 bases between them. The CDR3 bases are TGTGCCAGCAGAGATGAACGACTAACCGAAGATGAGCAGTTCTTC. This sequence encodes CASRDERLTEDEQFF.

The CDR3 protein is CASSPTGFDPDTQYF. The CDR3 bases are TGCGCCAGCAGTCCGACAGGTTTCGACCCAGATACGCAGTATTTT. The V and J genes are TRBV4-1 and TRBJ2-3; TRBD1 is a possible D gene (6 bases). Trimming removed 6 bases from V and 4 bases from J, with 17 bases in between. The CDR3 has 15 amino acids. Germline V lookup: CDR1 MGHRA, CDR2 YSYEKL.

The V call is TRBV7-8, the J call TRBJ2-5; D is perhaps TRBD2 (7 bases). V was pared by 0 bases and J by 4 bases, with 12 bases between. This CDR3 has 15 amino acids. The V gene's germline CDR1 is SGHVS and CDR2 FQNEAQ. The CDR3 protein is CASSLASGGPETQYF. As DNA, the CDR3 is TGTGCCAGCAGCTTAGCTTCCGGGGGGCCAGAGACCCAGTACTTC.

The chain links TRBV30 to TRBJ1-6; tentative D call: TRBD1 (6 bases). Germline V gene lookup returns CDR1 GTSNPN and CDR2 SVGIG (reference sequence). The CDR3 runs 18 residues. Deletions cut 2 bases from V and 0 bases from J, with 17 bases between. The CDR3 coding sequence is TGTGCCTGGAGTTCCTCAACAGGGTATAGCTCCTATAATTCACCCCTCCACTTT. Its translation is CAWSSSTGYSSYNSPLHF.

The chain is built from TRBV28 and TRBJ2-1, with 7 bases that match TRBD2. Germline lookup yields CDR1 MDHEN and CDR2 SYDVKM. This CDR3 has 14 amino acids. Unmatched junction bases numbered 5, after V lost 4 bases and J lost 5 bases. The CDR3 nucleotides read TGTGCCAGCAGTTCCCCGGGGGGAAACAATGAGCAGTTCTTC. Its protein product is CASSSPGGNNEQFF.

V gene TRBV2 combines with J gene TRBJ2-7; 8 bases are a match to TRBD2. CDR3 length: 15 amino acids. V shed 6 bases, J shed 3 bases, and the junction held 10 bases outside the gene matches. The V gene's germline CDR1 is SNHLY and CDR2 FYNNEI. CDR3: CASRRLSGGIYEQYF. The CDR3 nucleotides read TGTGCCAGCAGGAGACTGAGCGGGGGAATCTACGAGCAGTACTTC.